These 18 T cell receptor beta chains originate from one sample sequenced in a study of monozygotic twins with inflammatory bowel disease. From its re-call of the 5' RACE reads, TCRdb lists each CDR3 protein once, without DNA. The sample totals more than 85,000 distinct CDR3 sequences; its top ten clones hold 9.5% to 15%. Sequencing was performed on blood. Receptors originate from a human donor with ulcerative colitis or Crohn's disease, or a healthy co-twin of an affected twin (not recorded which).

This rearrangement joins TRBV7-9 to TRBJ2-5; TCRdb returns TRBD2, unconfirmable since there is no DNA. The CDR3 length is 15 residues. Germline V lookup: CDR1 SEHNR, CDR2 FQNEAQ (reference sequence). The CDR3 reads CASSFLGGAKETQYF.

CDR3 protein: CSAIMGGLNYGYTF. V and J are TRBV29-1 and TRBJ1-2. This CDR3 is 14 amino acids long. Germline V gene sequence: CDR1 SQVTM, CDR2 ANQGSEA.

The V and J genes are TRBV6-6 and TRBJ1-5; TCRdb selects TRBD1, and the lack of DNA leaves this call unchecked. The CDR3 is 13 amino acids. The germline CDR1 and CDR2 sequences are MNHNY and SVGAGI (reference sequence). The CDR3 region is CASTPGENQPQHF.

V usage is TRBV20-1 and J usage is TRBJ1-4. Per germline, CDR1 DFQATT and CDR2 SNEGSKA (reference sequence). CDR3 length: 13 amino acids. CDR3 loop: CSASYASGEKLFF.

This chain connects TRBV19 to TRBJ1-1; TCRdb proposes TRBD1, but this gene call is untestable without DNA. CDR1 is LNHDA, CDR2 SQIVND, per germline (reference sequence). The CDR3 extends over 12 amino acids. CDR3 residues: CASSKTGSEAFF.

CDR3: CAITRGTGAGNTIYF. V usage is TRBV10-3 and J usage is TRBJ1-3; the TCRdb call, TRBD1, lacks DNA for checking. The CDR3 is made up of 15 amino acids. Germline assignment: CDR1 ENHRY and CDR2 SYGVKD.

J is TRBJ2-2 and V is TRBV9; TCRdb's assignment of TRBD1 cannot be checked, as there is no DNA. Germline CDR1 reads SGDLS; CDR2 reads YYNGEE. The CDR3 totals 14 residues. The CDR3 protein is CASEGAPPTGELFF. Using reference TRBV9 and TRBJ2-2 for the parts outside the CDR3, the full variable domain is DSGVTQTPKHLITATGQRVTLRCSPRSGDLSVYWYQQSLDQGLQFLIQYYNGEERAKGNILERFSAQQFPDLHSELNLSSLELGDSALYFCASEGAPPTGELFFGEGSRLTVL.

The chain recombines TRBV28 with TRBJ2-2; TCRdb's D gene call, TRBD1, goes unchecked for lack of DNA. Germline assignment: CDR1 MDHEN and CDR2 SYDVKM. The CDR3 runs to 16 residues. This CDR3 reads CASSPQQGMDTGELFF.

The chain links TRBV18 to TRBJ2-7; TCRdb's assignment of TRBD1 cannot be checked, as there is no DNA. Germline lookup yields CDR1 KGHSH and CDR2 LQKENI. The CDR3 runs to 14 residues. The CDR3 loop reads CASSVSGGHDEQYF.

The chain combines TRBV7-3 with TRBJ1-5; TCRdb's D call, TRBD1, is unchecked because there is no DNA. This CDR3 region has 16 residues. Germline V gene data show CDR1 as SGHTA and CDR2 as FQGTGA. This chain's CDR3 is CASSRRRAGSNQPQHF. The full variable domain, its missing parts supplied by reference TRBV7-3 and TRBJ1-5, is GAGVSQTPSNKVTEKGKYVELRCDPISGHTALYWYRQSLGQGPEFLIYFQGTGAADDSGLPNDRFFAVRPEGSVSTLKIQRTERGDSAVYLCASSRRRAGSNQPQHFGDGTRLSIL.

V is TRBV20-1 and J is TRBJ1-1. Germline CDR1 is DFQATT and CDR2 is SNEGSKA (reference sequence). CDR3 length: 11 amino acids. The CDR3 loop is CSATSGGKAFF.

This chain connects TRBV7-9 to TRBJ1-4; TCRdb's D call of TRBD1 is untestable without DNA. This CDR3 region has 14 residues. Germline V gene data show CDR1 as SEHNR and CDR2 as FQNEAQ (reference sequence). Here the CDR3 reads CASSLARGREKLFF. The full variable domain, with the rest looked up from reference TRBV7-9 and TRBJ1-4, is DTGVSQNPRHKITKRGQNVTFRCDPISEHNRLYWYRQTLGQGPEFLTYFQNEAQLEKSRLLSDRFSAERPKGSFSTLEIQRTEQGDSAMYLCASSLARGREKLFFGSGTQLSVL.

This chain joins TRBV4-3 and TRBJ2-3; the TCRdb call, TRBD1, lacks DNA for checking. In germline, CDR1 is LGHNA, CDR2 YSLEER. The CDR3 is made up of 15 amino acids. This chain's CDR3 is CASSLTGDSTDTQYF.

The chain recombines TRBV18 with TRBJ2-1. The CDR3 sequence is 13 residues long. CDR1 and CDR2 from the germline V gene are KGHSH and LQKENI. This CDR3 reads CASSPLQYNEQFF.

The chain carries TRBV20-1 and TRBJ2-1; with no DNA, the TCRdb D assignment of TRBD2 cannot be verified. This CDR3 has 15 amino acids. Germline CDR1 reads DFQATT; CDR2 reads SNEGSKA (reference sequence). This CDR3 reads CSARLAGGPYNEQFF.

The chain carries TRBV5-1 and TRBJ2-5; TCRdb's D call, TRBD2, is unchecked because there is no DNA. This CDR3 region has 14 residues. The germline gives CDR1 SGHRS, CDR2 YFSETQ. The CDR3 protein is CASSRRAERETQYF.

The chain employs TRBV7-9 and TRBJ1-2. CDR3 length equals 14 residues. The germline V gene has CDR1 SEHNR and CDR2 FQNEAQ (reference sequence). This CDR3 reads CASSIQETNYGYTF. Full variable domain (outside the CDR3, taken from reference TRBV7-9 and TRBJ1-2): DTGVSQNPRHKITKRGQNVTFRCDPISEHNRLYWYRQTLGQGPEFLTYFQNEAQLEKSRLLSDRFSAERPKGSFSTLEIQRTEQGDSAMYLCASSIQETNYGYTFGSGTRLTVV.

The chain links TRBV2 to TRBJ1-1; with no DNA, the TCRdb D assignment of TRBD1 cannot be verified. The germline gives CDR1 SNHLY, CDR2 FYNNEI. The CDR3 totals 13 residues. The CDR3 reads CASSPAPNTEAFF.